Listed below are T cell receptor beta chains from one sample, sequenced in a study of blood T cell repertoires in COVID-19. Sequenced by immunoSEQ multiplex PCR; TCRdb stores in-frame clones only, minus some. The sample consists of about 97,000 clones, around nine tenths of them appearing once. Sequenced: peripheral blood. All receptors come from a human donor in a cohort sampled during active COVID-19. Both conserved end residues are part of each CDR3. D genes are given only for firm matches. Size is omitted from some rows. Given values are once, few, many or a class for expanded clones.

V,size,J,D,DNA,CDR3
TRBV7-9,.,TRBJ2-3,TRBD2,TGTGCCAGCAGCCTTAATCCGGGACTAGCGCTTAGCGCAGATACGCAGTATTTT,CASSLNPGLALSADTQYF
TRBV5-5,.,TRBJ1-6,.,TGTGCCAGCAGCCGGGAGCCCCCGGCGGGTAATTCACCCCTCCACTTT,CASSREPPAGNSPLHF
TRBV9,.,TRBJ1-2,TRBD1,TGTGCCAGCAGCAACGGACAGGGTCCTTATGGCTACACCTTC,CASSNGQGPYGYTF
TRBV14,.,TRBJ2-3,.,TGTGCCAGCAGCCAAGCGGGAACAGACACAGATACGCAGTATTTT,CASSQAGTDTDTQYF
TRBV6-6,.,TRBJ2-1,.,TGTGCCAGCAGTGTGGGACTCTACGAGCAGTTCTTC,CASSVGLYEQFF
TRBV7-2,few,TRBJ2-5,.,TGTGCCAGCAGCCGTCCGGGGATCCCAGAGACCCAGTACTTC,CASSRPGIPETQYF
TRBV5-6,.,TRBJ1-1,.,TGTGCCAGCAGCTTCGGTGGGGAGAAAAACACTGAAGCTTTCTTT,CASSFGGEKNTEAFF
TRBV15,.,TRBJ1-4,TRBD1,TGTGCCACCAGCGGAGCCCGGGACAGGGGCCTCGGTGAAAAACTGTTTTTT,CATSGARDRGLGEKLFF
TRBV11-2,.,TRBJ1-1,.,TGTGCCAGCAGCCTCGAGCGGGACACTGAAGCTTTCTTT,CASSLERDTEAFF
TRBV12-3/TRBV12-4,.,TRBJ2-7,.,TGTGCCAGCAGGAGGTACTACGAGCAGTACTTC,CASRRYYEQYF
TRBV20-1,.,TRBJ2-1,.,TGCAGTGGGAGGATGGAGAATGAGCAGTTCTTC,CSGRMENEQFF
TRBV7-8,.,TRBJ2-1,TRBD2,TGTGCCAGCAGCTCCCAGCGGGAGGCCCACAATGAGCAGTTCTTC,CASSSQREAHNEQFF
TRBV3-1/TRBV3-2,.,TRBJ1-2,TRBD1,TGTGCCAGCAGCCAAGATCTAGGGGGCGGCCCCTATGGCTACACCTTC,CASSQDLGGGPYGYTF
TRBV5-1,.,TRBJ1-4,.,TGCGCCAGCAGCTTCCGCCAGGGCTCTGAAAAACTGTTTTTT,CASSFRQGSEKLFF
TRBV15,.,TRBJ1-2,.,TGTGCCACCAGCAGAGATCAGTCAGGGGAAGCCTATGGCTACACCTTC,CATSRDQSGEAYGYTF
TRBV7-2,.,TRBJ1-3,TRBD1,TGTGCCAGCAGCCGGGACAGCAAAGGAAACACCATATATTTT,CASSRDSKGNTIYF
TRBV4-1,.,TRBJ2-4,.,TGCGCCAGCAGCCGCGGCGTCGAAAACATTCAGTACTTC,CASSRGVENIQYF
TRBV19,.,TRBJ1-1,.,TGTGCCAGTAGTATTTCAGGGTATACCACTGAAGCTTTCTTT,CASSISGYTTEAFF
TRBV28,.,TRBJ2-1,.,TGTGCCAGCTTGCCTCTCGGGGAAAGCTACAATGAGCAGTTCTTC,CASLPLGESYNEQFF
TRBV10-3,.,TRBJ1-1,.,TGTGCCATCAGTGAGACGGGACAAGTGAACACTGAAGCTTTCTTT,CAISETGQVNTEAFF
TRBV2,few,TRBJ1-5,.,TGTGCCAGCAGTGGTGACAGTTATAGCAATCAGCCCCAGCATTTT,CASSGDSYSNQPQHF
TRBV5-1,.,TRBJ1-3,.,TGCGCCAGCAGCCCCTCTGGGCCTTCCTCTGGAAACACCATATATTTT,CASSPSGPSSGNTIYF
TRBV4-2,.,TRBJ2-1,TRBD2,TGTGCCAGCAGCCAAGTGACTAGCGGGGGGGTAATCTACAATGAGCAGTTCTTC,CASSQVTSGGVIYNEQFF
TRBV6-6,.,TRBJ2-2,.,TGTGCCAGCAGTTTTCTAGAGAACACCGGGGAGCTGTTTTTT,CASSFLENTGELFF
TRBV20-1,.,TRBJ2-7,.,TGCAGTGCTAGTGAGGGGCCCAACTACTCCTACGAGCAGTACTTC,CSASEGPNYSYEQYF
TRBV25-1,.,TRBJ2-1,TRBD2,TGTGCCAGCAGAGGGACTAGCGGCTACAATGAGCAGTTCTTC,CASRGTSGYNEQFF
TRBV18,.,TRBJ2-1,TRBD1,TGTGCCAGCTCACCAGGGACAGGGGCGTACAATGAGCAGTTCTTC,CASSPGTGAYNEQFF
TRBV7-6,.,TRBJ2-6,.,TGTGCCAGCAGCGGAATACAGGGTAACGGGGCCAACGTCCTGACTTTC,CASSGIQGNGANVLTF
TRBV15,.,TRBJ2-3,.,TGTGCCACCAGCCCACGGTTGGAGGATACGCAGTATTTT,CATSPRLEDTQYF
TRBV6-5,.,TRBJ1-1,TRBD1,TGTGCCAGCAGAACCAGGGGGTCGGCAGCTTTCTTT,CASRTRGSAAFF
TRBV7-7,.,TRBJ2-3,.,TGTGCTAGCAGCATTGGACACCTTAGCACAGATACGCAGTATTTT,CASSIGHLSTDTQYF
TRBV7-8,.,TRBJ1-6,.,TGTGCCAGCAGGCGGGACCGTCTAAGACCCCTCCACTTT,CASRRDRLRPLHF
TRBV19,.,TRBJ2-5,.,TGTGCCAGTAGTATGCGGGGACTGGAGACCCAGTACTTC,CASSMRGLETQYF
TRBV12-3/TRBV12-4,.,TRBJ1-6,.,TGTGCCAGCGGTAGCTCCTATAATTCACCCCTCCACTTT,CASGSSYNSPLHF
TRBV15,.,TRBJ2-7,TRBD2,TGTGCCACCAGCAGAGATTTTGGGGGTGGCGGGAGGGCCGACGAGCAGTACTTC,CATSRDFGGGGRADEQYF
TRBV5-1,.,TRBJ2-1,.,TGCGCCAGCAGCCCGGGAGTGGACTCCTACAATGAGCAGTTCTTC,CASSPGVDSYNEQFF
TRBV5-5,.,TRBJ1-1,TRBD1,TGTGCCAGCAGCTTAGACAGGGCGCGGTGGGACACTGAAGCTTTCTTT,CASSLDRARWDTEAFF
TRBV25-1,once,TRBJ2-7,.,TGTGCCAGCAGTGATTTGGGGGCCTACTACGAGCAGTACTTC,CASSDLGAYYEQYF
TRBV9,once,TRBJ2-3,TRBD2,TGTGCCAGCAGCGCGGGACTAGCGACAAGAACAGATACGCAGTATTTT,CASSAGLATRTDTQYF
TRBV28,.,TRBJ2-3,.,TGTGCCAGCAGTTTAGACTCTAAGTTTTCTAGTCCGTCGACAGATACGCAGTATTTT,CASSLDSKFSSPSTDTQYF
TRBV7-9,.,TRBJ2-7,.,TGTGCCAGCAGCTTTCCGGGTGGACTGGAGCAGTACTTC,CASSFPGGLEQYF
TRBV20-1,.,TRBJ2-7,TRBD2,TGCAGTGCTAGCGGGAGGGTTGGGCAGTACTTC,CSASGRVGQYF
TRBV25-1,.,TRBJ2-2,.,TGTGCCAGCAGACCGGGAACCCTCACCGGGGAGCTGTTTTTT,CASRPGTLTGELFF
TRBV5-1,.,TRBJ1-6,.,TGCGCCAGCAGCTTGGGTGTCAGAACAAATTCACCCCTCCACTTT,CASSLGVRTNSPLHF
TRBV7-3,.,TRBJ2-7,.,TGTGCCAGCAGCTTAAGCGGCTCCTACGAGCAGTACTTC,CASSLSGSYEQYF
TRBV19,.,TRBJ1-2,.,TGTGCCAGCAGTGACAGGTTTTTCCACTATGGCTACACCTTC,CASSDRFFHYGYTF
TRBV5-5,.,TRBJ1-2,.,TGTGCCAGCAGCTTCTCGTCGGATGGCTACACCTTC,CASSFSSDGYTF
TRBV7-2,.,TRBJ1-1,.,TGTGCCAGCAGCTTAGCCGGGAACACTGAAGCTTTCTTT,CASSLAGNTEAFF
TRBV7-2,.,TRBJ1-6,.,TGTGCCAGCAGCTTAGTGGGCAGGGATTCACCCCTCCACTTT,CASSLVGRDSPLHF
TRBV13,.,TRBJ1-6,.,TGTGCCAGCAGCTCGGGGGGATCACCCCTCCACTTT,CASSSGGSPLHF